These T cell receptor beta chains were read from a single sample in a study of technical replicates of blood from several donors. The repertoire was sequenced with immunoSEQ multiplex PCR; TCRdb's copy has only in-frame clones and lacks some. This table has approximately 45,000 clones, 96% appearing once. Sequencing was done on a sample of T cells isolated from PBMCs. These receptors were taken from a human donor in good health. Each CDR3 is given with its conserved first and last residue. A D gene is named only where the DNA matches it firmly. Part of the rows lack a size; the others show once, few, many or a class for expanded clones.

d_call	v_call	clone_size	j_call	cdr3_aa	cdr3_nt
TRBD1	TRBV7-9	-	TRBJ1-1	CASSSQGGMNTEAFF	TGTGCCAGCAGCTCACAGGGGGGGATGAACACTGAAGCTTTCTTT
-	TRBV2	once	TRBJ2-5	CASSEALRYPQETQYF	TGTGCCAGCAGTGAAGCGCTTCGGTATCCACAAGAGACCCAGTACTTC
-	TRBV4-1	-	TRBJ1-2	CASSQEASGAYGYTF	TGCGCCAGCAGCCAAGAAGCCAGCGGCGCTTATGGCTACACCTTC
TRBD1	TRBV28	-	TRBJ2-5	CASSPGGAGTQYF	TGTGCCAGCAGTCCAGGGGGCGCGGGGACCCAGTACTTC
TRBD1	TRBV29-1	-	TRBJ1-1	CSVTGTGLLNTEAFF	TGCAGCGTAACCGGGACAGGGCTGTTGAACACTGAAGCTTTCTTT
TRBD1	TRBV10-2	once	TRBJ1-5	CASRGTGYSNQPQHF	TGCGCCAGCAGGGGGACAGGGTATAGCAATCAGCCCCAGCATTTT
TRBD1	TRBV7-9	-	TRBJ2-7	CASNYRGYEQYF	TGTGCCAGCAACTACAGGGGGTACGAGCAGTACTTC
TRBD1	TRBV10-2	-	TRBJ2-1	CASIPPGGSYNEQFF	TGCGCCAGCATACCCCCAGGGGGCTCCTACAATGAGCAGTTCTTC
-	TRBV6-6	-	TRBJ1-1	CASSYVREAGEAFF	TGTGCCAGCAGTTACGTTCGGGAGGCTGGTGAAGCTTTCTTT
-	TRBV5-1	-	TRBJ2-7	CASSLATAVNEQYF	TGCGCCAGCAGCTTAGCAACCGCCGTCAACGAGCAGTACTTC
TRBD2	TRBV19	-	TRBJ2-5	CASSPMAGGRETQYF	TGTGCCAGTAGTCCCATGGCGGGAGGGAGGGAGACCCAGTACTTC
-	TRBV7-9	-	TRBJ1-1	CASSWNSLNTEAFF	TGTGCCAGCAGCTGGAATAGCTTGAACACTGAAGCTTTCTTT
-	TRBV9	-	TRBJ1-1	CASSVGMNTEAFF	TGTGCCAGCAGCGTAGGTATGAACACTGAAGCTTTCTTT
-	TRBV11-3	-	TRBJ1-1	CASSHPSGTNTEAFF	TGTGCCAGCAGCCACCCGTCTGGGACTAACACTGAAGCTTTCTTT
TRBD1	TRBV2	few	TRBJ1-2	CASRAWDRFGYTF	TGTGCCAGCAGAGCGTGGGACAGATTCGGCTACACCTTC
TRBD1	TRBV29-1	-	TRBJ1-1	CSVDWTGNTEAFF	TGCAGCGTTGACTGGACAGGGAACACTGAAGCTTTCTTT
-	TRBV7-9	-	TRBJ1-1	CASSLAREVTEAFF	TGTGCCAGCAGCTTAGCCAGGGAGGTTACTGAAGCTTTCTTT
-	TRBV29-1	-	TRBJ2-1	CSVVWEIGYNEQFF	TGCAGCGTTGTATGGGAGATCGGCTACAATGAGCAGTTCTTC
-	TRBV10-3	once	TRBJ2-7	CAISETVEQGQREQYF	TGTGCCATCAGTGAGACCGTCGAGCAGGGGCAGAGGGAGCAGTACTTC
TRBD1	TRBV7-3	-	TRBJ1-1	CASSQGTGLGETEAFF	TGTGCCAGCAGCCAAGGGACAGGGTTGGGGGAAACTGAAGCTTTCTTT
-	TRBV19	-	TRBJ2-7	CASSQWAPEGRQYF	TGTGCCAGTAGTCAGTGGGCACCGGAGGGGCGGCAGTACTTC
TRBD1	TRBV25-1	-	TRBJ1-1	CASSGHRDRDSEAFF	TGTGCCAGCAGTGGCCACCGGGACAGGGACTCTGAAGCTTTCTTT
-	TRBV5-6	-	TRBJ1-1	CASSLRLGADTEAFF	TGTGCCAGCAGCTTGCGTCTAGGGGCAGACACTGAAGCTTTCTTT
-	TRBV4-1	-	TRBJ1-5	CASSQGYPSNQPQHF	TGCGCCAGCAGCCAGGGCTACCCCAGCAATCAGCCCCAGCATTTT
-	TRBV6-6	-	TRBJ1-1	CASTRLIADTEAFF	TGTGCCAGCACTAGACTTATAGCGGACACTGAAGCTTTCTTT
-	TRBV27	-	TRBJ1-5	CASSLWAGDQPQHF	TGTGCCAGCAGTTTATGGGCAGGGGATCAGCCCCAGCATTTT
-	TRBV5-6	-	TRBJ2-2	CASSLTVAGELFF	TGTGCCAGCAGCCTTACGGTAGCCGGGGAGCTGTTTTTT
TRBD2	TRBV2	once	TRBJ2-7	CASIGLEASGFRSSYEQYF	TGTGCCAGCATCGGCTTGGAGGCTAGCGGATTTAGAAGCTCCTACGAGCAGTACTTC
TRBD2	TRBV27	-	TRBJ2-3	CASRDTGGLIDTQYF	TGTGCCAGCAGGGATACGGGGGGGCTCATAGATACGCAGTATTTT